Below, 5 T cell receptor beta chains from the same sample are listed, as sequenced in a study of T cells in Graves' hyperthyroidism and ophthalmopathy. It was RNA transcripts that yielded the amplified TCR beta CDR3 regions. HTBI primers were the set used in a first-round RT-PCR of the TCR CDR3. One entry per CDR3 protein, called by TCRdb with MiXCR from the multiplex PCR reads. The sample holds about 520,000 distinct CDR3 sequences, roughly a quarter seen once. The specimen was blood. These receptors were taken from a woman in her 30s with Graves' ophthalmopathy.

This clonotype was observed at least ten times. The chain is built from TRBV27 and TRBJ1-2; tentative D call: TRBD1 (5 bases). The CDR3 length is 14 residues. CDR1 is MNHEY and CDR2 is SMNVEV in the germline V gene (reference sequence). Trimming took off 6 bases at V and 1 base at J, with 12 bases between the two ends. For the CDR3, the DNA is TGTGCCAGCAGCCCGACAGCCCTTAACTATGGCTACACCTTC. Translated, it gives CASSPTALNYGYTF.

This clonotype occurred a few times. The rearrangement links TRBV28 to TRBJ2-7; 8 nucleotides line up with TRBD1. The trim removed 6 bases at V and 0 bases at J, leaving 1 base unmatched. Germline V gene lookup returns CDR1 MDHEN and CDR2 SYDVKM. The CDR3 totals 13 residues. The CDR3 nucleotides are TGTGCCAGCAGGACAGGGGCCTCCTACGAGCAGTACTTC. It encodes CASRTGASYEQYF.

This clonotype was counted between two and nine times. CDR3 coding DNA: TGTGCCAGCAGCGTAGACGGGGCCGACTATGGCTACACCTTC. Amino acids: CASSVDGADYGYTF. V gene TRBV6-1 combines with J gene TRBJ1-2; D might be TRBD1 (5 bases). CDR3 length: 14 amino acids. V was trimmed by 6 bases and J by 3 bases, leaving 14 bases between them. Germline CDR1 and CDR2: MNHNS and SASEGT.

This clonotype was seen at least ten times. The J gene is TRBJ2-5, the V gene TRBV29-1; no firm D call. CDR1 SQVTM and CDR2 ANQGSEA come from the germline V gene. The CDR3 length is 12 residues. The V and J ends lost 4 bases and 2 bases respectively, with 8 bases between them. In DNA form, the CDR3 reads TGCAGCGTTGTGGGCGTTCAAGAGACCCAGTACTTC. Its protein is CSVVGVQETQYF.

This clonotype was recorded at least ten times. The chain employs TRBV12-3 or TRBV12-4 and TRBJ2-5, with a weak D call TRBD2 (6 bases). The CDR3 is made up of 13 amino acids. Trimming shortened V by 3 bases and J by 5 bases, and 10 bases separated the two germline ends. In DNA form, the CDR3 reads TGTGCCAGCAGTTTTTGGGGGGATGAGACCCAGTACTTC. Translated: CASSFWGDETQYF.